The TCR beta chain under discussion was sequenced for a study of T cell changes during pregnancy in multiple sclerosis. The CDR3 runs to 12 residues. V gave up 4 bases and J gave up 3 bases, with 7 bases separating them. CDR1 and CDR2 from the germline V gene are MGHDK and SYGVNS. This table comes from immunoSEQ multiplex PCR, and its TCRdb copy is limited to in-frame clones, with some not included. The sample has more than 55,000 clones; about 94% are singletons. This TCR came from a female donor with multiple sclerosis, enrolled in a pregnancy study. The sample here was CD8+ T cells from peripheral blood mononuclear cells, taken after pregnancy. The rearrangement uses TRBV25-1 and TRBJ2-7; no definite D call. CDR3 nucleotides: TGTGCCAGCAGTGGCCAGAACTACGAGCAGTACTTC. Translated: CASSGQNYEQYF.